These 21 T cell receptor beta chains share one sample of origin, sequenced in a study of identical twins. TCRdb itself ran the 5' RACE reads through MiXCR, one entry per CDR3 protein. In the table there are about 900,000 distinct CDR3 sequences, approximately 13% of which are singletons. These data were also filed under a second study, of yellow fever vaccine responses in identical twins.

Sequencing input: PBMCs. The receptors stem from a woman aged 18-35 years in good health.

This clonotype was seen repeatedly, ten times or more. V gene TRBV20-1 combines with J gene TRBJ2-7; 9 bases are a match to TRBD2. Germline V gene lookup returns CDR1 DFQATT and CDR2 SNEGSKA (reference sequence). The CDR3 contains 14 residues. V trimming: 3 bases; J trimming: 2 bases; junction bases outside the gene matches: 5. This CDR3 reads CSASAVAGAYEQYF. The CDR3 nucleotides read TGCAGTGCTAGTGCGGTAGCGGGAGCCTACGAGCAGTACTTC.

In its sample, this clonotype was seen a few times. CDR3 amino acids: CSARRESYNEQFF. CDR3 coding DNA: TGCAGTGCTAGGCGGGAATCTTACAATGAGCAGTTCTTC. The V and J genes are TRBV20-1 and TRBJ2-1; possible D gene TRBD2, 6 bases. CDR1 is DFQATT and CDR2 is SNEGSKA in the germline V gene (reference sequence). Trimming pared 3 bases from V and 4 bases from J, leaving 10 bases between. CDR3 size: 13 residues.

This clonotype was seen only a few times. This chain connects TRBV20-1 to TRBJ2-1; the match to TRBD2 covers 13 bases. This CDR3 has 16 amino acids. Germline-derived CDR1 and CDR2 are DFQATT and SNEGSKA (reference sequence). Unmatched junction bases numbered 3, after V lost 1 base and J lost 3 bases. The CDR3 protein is CSARVGTSGNYNEQFF. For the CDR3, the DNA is TGCAGTGCTAGAGTTGGGACTAGCGGGAACTACAATGAGCAGTTCTTC.

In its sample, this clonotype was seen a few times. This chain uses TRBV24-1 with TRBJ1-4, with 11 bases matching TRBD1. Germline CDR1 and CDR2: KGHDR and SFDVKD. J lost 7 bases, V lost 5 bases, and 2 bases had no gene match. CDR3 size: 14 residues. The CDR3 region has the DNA TGTGCCACCAGTGGGGGACAGGGGGGTGAAAAACTGTTTTTT. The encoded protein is CATSGGQGGEKLFF.

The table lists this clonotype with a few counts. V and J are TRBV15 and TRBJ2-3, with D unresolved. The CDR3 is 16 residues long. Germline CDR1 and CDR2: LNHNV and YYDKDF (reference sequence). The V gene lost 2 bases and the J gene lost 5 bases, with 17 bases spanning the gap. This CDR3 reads CATSRRVVGLLDTQYF. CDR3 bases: TGTGCCACCAGCAGAAGGGTCGTGGGCTTATTAGATACGCAGTATTTT.

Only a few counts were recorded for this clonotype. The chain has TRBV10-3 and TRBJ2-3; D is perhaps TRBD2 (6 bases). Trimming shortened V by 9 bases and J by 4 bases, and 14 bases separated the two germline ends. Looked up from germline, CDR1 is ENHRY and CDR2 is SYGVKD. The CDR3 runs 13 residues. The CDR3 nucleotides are TGTGCCATTCGCGGCGGGGCCGCAGATACGCAGTATTTT. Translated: CAIRGGAADTQYF.

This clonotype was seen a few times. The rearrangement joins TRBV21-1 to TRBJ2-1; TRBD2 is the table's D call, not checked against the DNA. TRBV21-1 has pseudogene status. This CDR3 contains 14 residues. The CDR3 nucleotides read TGTGCCAGCAAATCAGGCGGGAACTACAATGAGCAGTTCTTC. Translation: CASKSGGNYNEQFF.

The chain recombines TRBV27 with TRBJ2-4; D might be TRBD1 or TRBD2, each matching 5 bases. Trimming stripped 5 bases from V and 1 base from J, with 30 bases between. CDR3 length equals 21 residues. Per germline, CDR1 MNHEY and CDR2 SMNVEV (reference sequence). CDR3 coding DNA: TGTGCCAGCAGTGGGGTCCGGGACCCTAACCGCCTGAGTGGGGCCAAAAACATTCAGTACTTC. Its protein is CASSGVRDPNRLSGAKNIQYF.

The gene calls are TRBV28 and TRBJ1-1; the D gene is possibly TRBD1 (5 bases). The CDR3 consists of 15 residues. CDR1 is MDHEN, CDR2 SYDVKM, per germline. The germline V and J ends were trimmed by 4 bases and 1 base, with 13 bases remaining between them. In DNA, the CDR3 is TGTGCCAGCAGTTACGGGGGAAGGGCGAACACTGAAGCTTTCTTT. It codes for CASSYGGRANTEAFF.

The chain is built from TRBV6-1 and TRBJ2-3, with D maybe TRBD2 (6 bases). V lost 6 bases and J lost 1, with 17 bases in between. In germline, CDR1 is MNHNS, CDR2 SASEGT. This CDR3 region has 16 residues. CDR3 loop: CASRAYPGLGTDTQYF. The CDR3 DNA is TGTGCCAGCAGAGCCTATCCGGGACTGGGCACAGATACGCAGTATTTT.

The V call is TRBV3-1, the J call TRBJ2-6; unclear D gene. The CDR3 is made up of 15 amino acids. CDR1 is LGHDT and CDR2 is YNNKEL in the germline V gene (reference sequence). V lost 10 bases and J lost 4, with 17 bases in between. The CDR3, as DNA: TGTGCCACCTGCCAAGATTCGGCAGGGGCCAACGTCCTGACTTTC. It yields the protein CATCQDSAGANVLTF.

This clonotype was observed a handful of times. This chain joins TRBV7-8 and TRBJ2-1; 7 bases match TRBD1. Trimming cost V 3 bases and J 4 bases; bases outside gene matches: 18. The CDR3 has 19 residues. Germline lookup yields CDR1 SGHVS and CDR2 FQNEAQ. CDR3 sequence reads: CASSFPFWEGQENYNEQFF. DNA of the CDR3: TGTGCCAGCAGCTTTCCGTTTTGGGAAGGACAGGAAAATTACAATGAGCAGTTCTTC.

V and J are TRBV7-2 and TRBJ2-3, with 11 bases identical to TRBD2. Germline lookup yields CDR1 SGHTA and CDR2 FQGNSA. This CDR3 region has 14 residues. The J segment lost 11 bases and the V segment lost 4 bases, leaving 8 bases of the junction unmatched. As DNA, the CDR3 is TGTGCCAGCAGCTCTAGCGGGGGGCCCCGTGGGCAGTATTTT. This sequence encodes CASSSSGGPRGQYF.

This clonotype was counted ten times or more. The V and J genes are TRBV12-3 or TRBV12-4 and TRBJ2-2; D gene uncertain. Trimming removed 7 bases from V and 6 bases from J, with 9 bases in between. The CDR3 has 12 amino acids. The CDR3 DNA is TGTGCCAGCACCGAACTGGCCGGGGAGCTGTTTTTT. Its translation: CASTELAGELFF.

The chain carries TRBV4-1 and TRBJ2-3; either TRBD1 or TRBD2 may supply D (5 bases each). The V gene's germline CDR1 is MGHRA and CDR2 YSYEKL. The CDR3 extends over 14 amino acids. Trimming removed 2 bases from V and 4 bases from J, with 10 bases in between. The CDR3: CASSQRGRADTQYF. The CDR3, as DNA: TGCGCCAGCAGCCAACGGGGACGGGCAGATACGCAGTATTTT.

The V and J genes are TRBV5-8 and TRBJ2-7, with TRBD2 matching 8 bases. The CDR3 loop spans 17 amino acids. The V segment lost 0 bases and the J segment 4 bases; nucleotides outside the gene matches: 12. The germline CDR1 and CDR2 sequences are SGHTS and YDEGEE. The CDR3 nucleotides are TGTGCCAGCAGCTTGGGCCGGGGGGGATACTCATATTACGAGCAGTACTTC. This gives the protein CASSLGRGGYSYYEQYF.

For the CDR3, the DNA is TGTGCCAGCAGCCCCCAGGGACGGGGGAGCTGGGGTAATGAGCAGTTCTTC. Translating gives CASSPQGRGSWGNEQFF. V usage is TRBV7-6 and J usage is TRBJ2-1; D is perhaps TRBD2 (6 bases). V lost 5 bases, J lost 7 bases, and 24 bases lay in between. The germline V gene encodes CDR1 SGHVS and CDR2 FNYEAQ. This CDR3 comprises 17 residues. Full variable domain (missing parts from reference TRBV7-6 and TRBJ2-1): GAGVSQSPRYKVTKRGQDVALRCDPISGHVSLYWYRQALGQGPEFLTYFNYEAQQDKSGLPNDRFSAERPEGSISTLTIQRTEQRDSAMYRCASSPQGRGSWGNEQFFGPGTRLTVL.

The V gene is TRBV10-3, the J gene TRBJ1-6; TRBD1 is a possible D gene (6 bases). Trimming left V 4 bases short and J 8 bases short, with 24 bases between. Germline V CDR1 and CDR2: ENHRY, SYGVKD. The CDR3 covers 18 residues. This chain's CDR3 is CAISVGVRGHPDDSPLHF. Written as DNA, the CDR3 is TGTGCCATCAGTGTTGGGGTCCGGGGGCACCCAGACGATTCACCCCTCCACTTT.

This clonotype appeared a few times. CDR3 loop: CASTPRDRLTDTQYF. The CDR3 DNA sequence: TGTGCCAGTACTCCCCGAGACAGACTCACAGATACGCAGTATTTT. The V call is TRBV19, the J call TRBJ2-3, with D tentatively TRBD1 (5 bases). Trimming pared 7 bases from V and 2 bases from J, leaving 16 bases between. This CDR3 is built from 15 residues. CDR1 is LNHDA and CDR2 is SQIVND in the germline V gene (reference sequence).

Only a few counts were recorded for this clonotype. CDR3 sequence: CSAHKVDTQYF. As DNA, the CDR3 is TGCAGTGCTCATAAAGTGGATACGCAGTATTTT. The chain carries TRBV20-1 and TRBJ2-3; no firm D call. Germline V gene lookup returns CDR1 DFQATT and CDR2 SNEGSKA (reference sequence). V was trimmed by 5 bases and J by 6 bases, leaving 9 bases between them. The CDR3 is 11 amino acids.

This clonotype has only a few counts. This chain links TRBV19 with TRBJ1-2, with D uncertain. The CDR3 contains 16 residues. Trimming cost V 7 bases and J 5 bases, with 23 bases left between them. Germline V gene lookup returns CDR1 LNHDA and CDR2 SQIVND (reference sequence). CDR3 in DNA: TGTGCCAGTAATGGGCATGGGGAGGGTACACCTTATGGCTACACCTTC. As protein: CASNGHGEGTPYGYTF.